Listed here are 26 T cell receptor beta chains from one sample, sequenced in a study of vaccination effects on CD4 cells after COVID-19. Antigen-specific CD4+ T cells expanded by the ViraFEST assay with viral peptide pools were then sequenced. Cultured cells yielded isolated CD4+ T cells after 10 to 11 days. Participants each got two BNT162b2 or mRNA-1273 vaccine doses. Data came from immunoSEQ multiplex PCR; TCRdb stores just in-frame clones and leaves some out. This table has approximately 26,000 clones, roughly 85% appearing once. Antigen specificity for these receptors is unknown. The sample was CD4+ T cells from PBMCs cultured with SARS-CoV-2 spike peptides, taken after COVID-19 vaccination. These TCRs come from a human donor who received a COVID-19 vaccine. Some clones in this sample may be carry-over from other donors' samples.

The CDR3 spells CASSFRGTGENYGYTF. Here the CDR3 DNA reads TGTGCCAGCAGTTTTCGTGGGACAGGGGAAAACTATGGCTACACCTTC. J is TRBJ1-2 and V is TRBV27, with 10 bases aligning to TRBD1. Germline V CDR1 and CDR2: MNHEY, SMNVEV (reference sequence). V shed 3 bases, J shed 2 bases, and the junction held 6 bases outside the gene matches. This CDR3 region has 16 residues.

About this clone itself: Other nucleotide sequences in the sample specify the same CDR3. The chain is built from TRBV2 and TRBJ2-1; D might be TRBD2 (5 bases). The germline CDR1 and CDR2 sequences are SNHLY and FYNNEI. The CDR3 has 12 amino acids. V dropped 6 bases and J dropped 9 bases, with 12 bases sitting between them. Here the CDR3 reads CASRELGFEQFF. DNA of the CDR3: TGTGCCAGCAGAGAACTAGGTTTTGAGCAGTTCTTC. The entire variable domain, with the rest obtained from reference TRBV2 and TRBJ2-1, is as follows: EPEVTQTPSHQVTQMGQEVILRCVPISNHLYFYWYRQILGQKVEFLVSFYNNEISEKSEIFDDQFSVERPDGSNFTLKIRSTKLEDSAMYFCASRELGFEQFFGPGTRLTVL.

The V gene is TRBV24-1, the J gene TRBJ2-3; TRBD2 matches 9 bases. In germline, CDR1 is KGHDR, CDR2 SFDVKD. V lost 0 bases to trimming and J lost 9 bases; unmatched junction nucleotides: 6. The CDR3 covers 15 residues. The CDR3 region is CATSDLQAGGQTQYF. CDR3 coding DNA: TGTGCCACCAGTGATTTGCAGGCGGGGGGGCAGACGCAGTATTTT.

The V call is TRBV24-1, the J call TRBJ2-1; D not resolved. V was trimmed by 7 bases and J by 4 bases, leaving 7 bases between them. The CDR3 runs 12 residues. Germline V lookup: CDR1 KGHDR, CDR2 SFDVKD. This CDR3 reads CATRGSYNEQFF. CDR3 coding DNA: TGTGCCACCAGGGGATCGTACAATGAGCAGTTCTTC.

V and J are TRBV5-8 and TRBJ1-1; D ambiguous. V was pared by 4 bases and J by 5 bases, with 12 bases between. The CDR3 has 13 residues. Per the germline V gene, CDR1 is SGHTS and CDR2 is YDEGEE. CDR3 sequence reads: CASSRQPGTEAFF. CDR3 nucleotide sequence: TGTGCCAGCAGCCGCCAACCTGGGACTGAAGCTTTCTTT.

The chain combines TRBV19 with TRBJ2-3; 9 bases are a match to TRBD2. J gave up 4 bases and V 1 base, and 6 bases lay outside the gene matches. The CDR3 totals 16 residues. Germline assignment: CDR1 LNHDA and CDR2 SQIVND (reference sequence). CDR3 in amino acids: CASSIGPSGASDTQYF. The CDR3 DNA sequence: TGTGCCAGTAGTATAGGTCCTAGCGGGGCGTCAGATACGCAGTATTTT.

The rearrangement uses TRBV6-5 and TRBJ1-5; maybe TRBD1 (6 bases). Germline CDR1 reads MNHEY; CDR2 reads SVGAGI. Trimming shortened V by 4 bases and J by 5 bases, and 9 bases separated the two germline ends. CDR3 length equals 13 residues. The CDR3 sequence is CASSSPGDQPQHF. The DNA of the CDR3 is TGTGCCAGCAGTTCGCCAGGGGATCAGCCCCAGCATTTT.

This chain links TRBV7-3 with TRBJ1-1; a possible D gene is TRBD1 (5 bases). The CDR3 totals 15 residues. CDR1 is SGHTA and CDR2 is FQGTGA in the germline V gene. V was clipped by 4 bases and J by 1 base, with 13 bases between them. The CDR3 DNA is TGTGCCAGCAGCTCCCAGGAAACAGGGAACACTGAAGCTTTCTTT. It specifies CASSSQETGNTEAFF. The full variable domain, in which reference TRBV7-3 and TRBJ1-1 provide the parts outside the CDR3, is GAGVSQTPSNKVTEKGKYVELRCDPISGHTALYWYRQSLGQGPEFLIYFQGTGAADDSGLPNDRFFAVRPEGSVSTLKIQRTERGDSAVYLCASSSQETGNTEAFFGQGTRLTVV.

This clone was recorded only once. V is TRBV28 and J is TRBJ2-1; 7 bases are shared with TRBD2. Germline CDR1 is MDHEN and CDR2 is SYDVKM. This CDR3 has 13 amino acids. Trimming removed 3 bases from V and 9 bases from J; junction bases left unmatched: 5. CDR3 region: CASSLGTIPEQFF. CDR3 DNA sequence: TGTGCCAGCAGTTTGGGGACTATTCCTGAGCAGTTCTTC.

The rearrangement uses TRBV7-7 and TRBJ2-1; D might be TRBD2 (7 bases). This CDR3 comprises 14 residues. CDR1 and CDR2 from the germline V gene are SSHAT and FNYEAQ (reference sequence). The V gene lost 1 base and the J gene lost 6 bases, with 10 bases spanning the gap. CDR3 region: CASSLEGGVNEQFF. The CDR3 DNA is TGTGCCAGCAGCTTAGAGGGGGGGGTCAATGAGCAGTTCTTC. Complete variable domain (other parts from reference TRBV7-7 and TRBJ2-1): GAGVSQSPRYKVTKRGQDVTLRCDPISSHATLYWYQQALGQGPEFLTYFNYEAQPDKSGLPSDRFSAERPEGSISTLTIQRTEQRDSAMYRCASSLEGGVNEQFFGPGTRLTVL.

The chain couples TRBV7-9 to TRBJ1-4; D possibly corresponds to TRBD1 (5 bases). Germline loops: CDR1 SEHNR, CDR2 FQNEAQ (reference sequence). This CDR3 is built from 15 residues. V was trimmed by 1 base and J by 6 bases, leaving 12 bases between them. The CDR3 region is CASSLEGRVHEKLFF. The CDR3 nucleotides are TGTGCCAGCAGCTTAGAGGGGAGGGTTCATGAAAAACTGTTTTTT.

Only one count was recorded for this clone. The CDR3: CASSYGSSDLYEQYV. The CDR3 DNA sequence: TGTGCCAGCAGTTACGGGTCGTCTGACCTCTACGAGCAGTACGTC. The chain employs TRBV6-6 and TRBJ2-7; D uncertain. CDR3 length equals 15 residues. V was trimmed by 2 bases and J by 3 bases, leaving 14 bases between them. The germline CDR1 and CDR2 sequences are MNHNY and SVGAGI (reference sequence).

This clone ranks as medium-sized. The rearrangement joins TRBV6-5 to TRBJ1-4, with D possibly being TRBD1 (5 bases). Germline lookup yields CDR1 MNHEY and CDR2 SVGAGI. CDR3 length: 14 residues. Trimming took 8 bases from V and 3 from J, leaving 13 bases between them. For the CDR3, the DNA is TGTGCCAGCGCGGGGGGGGTGGCTAATGAAAAACTGTTTTTT. It is translated as CASAGGVANEKLFF.

The rearrangement links TRBV10-1 to TRBJ2-2; TRBD2 might be the D (6 bases). Germline loops: CDR1 WNHNN, CDR2 SYGVQD (reference sequence). The ends were cut back, 5 bases at V and 6 bases at J, with 10 bases in the middle. CDR3 length: 13 amino acids. CDR3 region: CASSWRGSGELFF. In DNA, the CDR3 is TGCGCCAGCAGTTGGAGGGGCTCCGGGGAGCTGTTTTTT.

This clone has just one count. The rearrangement uses TRBV7-9 and TRBJ2-5; possibly TRBD1 or TRBD2 for D (5 bases each). Germline V gives CDR1 SEHNR, CDR2 FQNEAQ (reference sequence). The CDR3 runs to 14 residues. V was pared by 5 bases and J by 5 bases, with 15 bases between. For the CDR3, the DNA is TGTGCCAGCAGCGACACCGGGACCGGCGAGACCCAGTACTTC. Its translation is CASSDTGTGETQYF. Full variable domain (rest looked up from reference TRBV7-9 and TRBJ2-5): DTGVSQNPRHKITKRGQNVTFRCDPISEHNRLYWYRQTLGQGPEFLTYFQNEAQLEKSRLLSDRFSAERPKGSFSTLEIQRTEQGDSAMYLCASSDTGTGETQYFGPGTRLLVL.

The chain carries TRBV7-8 and TRBJ2-1, with D perhaps being TRBD1 or TRBD2 (5 bases each). Germline CDR1 SGHVS, CDR2 FQNEAQ. V lost 1 base and J lost 6, with 10 bases in between. The CDR3 runs to 14 residues. In DNA, the CDR3 is TGTGCCAGCAGCTTAGTATGGGACGGCAATGAGCAGTTCTTC. It translates to CASSLVWDGNEQFF.

J is TRBJ1-1 and V is TRBV20-1, with 7 bases that match TRBD1. Unmatched junction bases numbered 6, after V lost 3 bases and J lost 5 bases. This CDR3 is built from 13 residues. CDR1 is DFQATT, CDR2 SNEGSKA, per germline (reference sequence). The CDR3 DNA follows: TGCAGTGCTAGTAAGGGACAGTGGACTGAAGCTTTCTTT. As protein: CSASKGQWTEAFF.

V gene TRBV5-6 combines with J gene TRBJ2-5; TRBD2 agrees at 8 bases. This CDR3 is 16 amino acids long. CDR1 is SGHDT and CDR2 is YYEEEE in the germline V gene. V lost 5 bases to trimming and J lost 3 bases; unmatched junction nucleotides: 12. Written as DNA, the CDR3 is TGTGCCAGCAGATTATACGGACTAGCTGGTGAAGAGACCCAGTACTTC. Translation gives CASRLYGLAGEETQYF.

This rearrangement joins TRBV27 to TRBJ2-7; 10 bases align to TRBD1. The CDR3 covers 15 residues. Trimming at V came to 4 bases and at J to 1 base, leaving 4 bases not matched to a gene. CDR1 and CDR2 (germline): MNHEY, SMNVEV (reference sequence). CDR3 sequence: CASSSRQGASYEQYF. The CDR3 coding sequence is TGTGCCAGCAGTTCTCGACAGGGGGCTTCCTACGAGCAGTACTTC.

The gene calls are TRBV18 and TRBJ1-2, with TRBD1 matching 7 bases. Germline V gene data show CDR1 as KGHSH and CDR2 as LQKENI. The trim removed 2 bases at V and 8 bases at J, leaving 11 bases unmatched. The CDR3 length is 15 residues. The CDR3 is CASSPGTAIYGGYTF. The DNA of the CDR3 is TGTGCCAGCTCACCAGGGACAGCCATCTATGGGGGCTACACCTTC.

V usage is TRBV24-1 and J usage is TRBJ2-1; D uncertain. The CDR3 spans 14 residues. Germline CDR1 is KGHDR and CDR2 is SFDVKD. Trimming stripped 4 bases from V and 8 bases from J, with 14 bases between. The CDR3, as DNA: TGTGCCACCAGTGACAGTTCCGTTCGGGATGAGCAGTTCTTC. Protein sequence: CATSDSSVRDEQFF.

The chain is built from TRBV7-2 and TRBJ2-5; D unresolved. V shed 1 base and J shed 8 bases, with 11 bases lying between them. The CDR3 runs to 13 residues. Germline assignment: CDR1 SGHTA and CDR2 FQGNSA. CDR3 nucleotides: TGTGCCAGCAGCTTAGGGCTGTCGAAAACCCAGTACTTC. Translated: CASSLGLSKTQYF.

This chain links TRBV7-3 with TRBJ1-2, with D maybe TRBD1 (6 bases). The germline V gene encodes CDR1 SGHTA and CDR2 FQGTGA. The V and J ends lost 3 bases and 3 bases respectively, with 8 bases between them. The CDR3 loop spans 13 amino acids. CDR3 sequence: CASSLGGDYGYTF. The CDR3 nucleotides are TGTGCCAGCAGCTTGGGGGGCGACTATGGCTACACCTTC.

The J gene is TRBJ2-1, the V gene TRBV9, with 15 bases lining up with TRBD2. Trimming at V came to 3 bases and at J to 9 bases, leaving 10 bases not matched to a gene. CDR3 length: 17 amino acids. From germline, CDR1 is SGDLS and CDR2 YYNGEE. CDR3 sequence: CASSARTSGGAGGEQFF. The CDR3 nucleotides read TGTGCCAGCAGCGCCCGGACTAGCGGGGGGGCCGGAGGTGAGCAGTTCTTC.

This chain connects TRBV15 to TRBJ2-7; D unresolved. In germline, CDR1 is LNHNV, CDR2 YYDKDF (reference sequence). V was trimmed by 5 bases and J by 0 bases, leaving 11 bases between them. The CDR3 contains 14 residues. The CDR3 is CATSPRLNSYEQYV. CDR3 nucleotide sequence: TGTGCCACCAGCCCCCGACTTAACTCCTACGAGCAGTACGTC.

The V gene is TRBV6-4, the J gene TRBJ2-1, with TRBD2 matching 12 bases. V lost 0 bases, J lost 8 bases, and 5 bases stayed unmatched. CDR1 is MRHNA, CDR2 SNTAGT, per germline. This CDR3 region has 16 residues. The CDR3 DNA reads TGTGCCAGCAGTGACTCGTCTAGCGGGGGGGCGCATGAGCAGTTCTTC. This encodes CASSDSSSGGAHEQFF.